This TCR beta chain was sequenced for a study of blood T cell repertoires in COVID-19. Overall study context: Both acute and convalescent COVID-19 samples were obtained from the United States, Italy and Spain. From T cells, B-cell-depleted T cells, or PBMCs came the material, which was cDNA or gDNA.

Enrolment of Seattle patients took place during active infection, and they were followed longitudinally. Per the original methods: Amplification from reference gene primers served as the basis for estimated nucleated cell counts. Assay: immunoSEQ multiplex PCR; the TCRdb copy retains only in-frame clones and omits some. V and J calls plus clone size are reproduced from that table; the DNA served to infer D and trimming. This sample yields approximately 200,000 clones, of which around 94% are seen a single time; roughly 0.76% belongs to the top ten. The germline gives CDR1 MNHEY, CDR2 SVGAGI. CDR3 size: 15 residues. The ends lost 4 bases at V and 4 bases at J; junction bases unmatched: 6.

The clonotype originates from a man aged 25 to 45 with COVID-19, enrolled during active disease. Specimen: peripheral blood. The chain uses TRBV6-5 and TRBJ2-7, with TRBD1 matching 11 bases. The CDR3 coding sequence is TGTGCCAGCAGTTGGGGGACAGGGGGAGCGTACGAGCAGTACTTC. Its protein product is CASSWGTGGAYEQYF.